One TCR beta chain is described in this entry. Its matching antigen is unknown. The immunoSEQ assay was version 4, run in survey mode. Only in-frame clones appear in the TCRdb table, and some are missing; sequencing was by immunoSEQ multiplex PCR. Of 20,000 to 25,000 clones in the sample, about 74% were seen once. This record belongs to a study of persistence of HIV-infected CD4 T cells. At the level of the study: Up to roughly 200 mL blood was drawn at multiple time points; a couple of donors had single-time leukapheresis.

After removal of 3 bases from V and 3 bases from J, the junction contained 7 bases not matched to a gene. The germline V gene encodes CDR1 SNHLY and CDR2 FYNNEI. The CDR3 runs 17 residues. Overlapping HIV-1 Gag 15-mer peptides at approximately 1 ug per peptide per mL were used. Sorting of responding CD4+ T cells relied on upregulated CD40 ligand together with CD69. Donors had CD4+ T cell counts above 400 cells/uL and were CMV-seropositive. The clonotype originates from an adult man with HIV who was CMV-seropositive. The chain employs TRBV2 and TRBJ2-2; 10 bases are shared with TRBD2. This specimen consisted of CD4+ T cells sorted from PBMCs after roughly 18-hour stimulation, obtained from a patient who received antiretroviral therapy. CDR3 bases: TGTGCCAGCAGTGACCCTAGCGGGGGTGTAGACACCGGGGAGCTGTTTTTT. Translating gives CASSDPSGGVDTGELFF.